The 23 T cell receptor beta chains reported below all come from one sample, sequenced in a study of blood T cells in healthy people across ages. Then a second PCR, running roughly 6 to 11 cycles, was carried out with a sample-barcoded 5' primer and a J-beta primer mix. TCRdb called the 5' RACE reads again in MiXCR, with one record for every CDR3 protein. The sample yields about 1,000,000 distinct CDR3 sequences, more than 40% seen once. Sequencing input: blood. These receptors came from a woman between 55 and 75 years old in good health.

This clonotype was counted between two and nine times. V is TRBV7-3 and J is TRBJ2-1; 9 nucleotides agree with TRBD2. V dropped 0 bases and J dropped 7; count of bases not matched to a gene: 7. The CDR3 runs to 16 residues. The germline gives CDR1 SGHTA, CDR2 FQGTGA. CDR3 DNA: TGTGCCAGCAGCTTAACCGGGACTAGCAATCCTAATGAGCAGTTCTTC. It translates to CASSLTGTSNPNEQFF. Using reference TRBV7-3 and TRBJ2-1 for the parts outside the CDR3, the full variable domain is GAGVSQTPSNKVTEKGKYVELRCDPISGHTALYWYRQSLGQGPEFLIYFQGTGAADDSGLPNDRFFAVRPEGSVSTLKIQRTERGDSAVYLCASSLTGTSNPNEQFFGPGTRLTVL.

The CDR3 DNA reads TGTGCCAGCAGTTTAGGGAGTACCACTGAAGCTTTCTTT. Translation gives CASSLGSTTEAFF. The rearrangement uses TRBV12-3 or TRBV12-4 and TRBJ1-1; no clear D gene. The V end was cut by 1 base, the J end by 4 bases, with 7 bases between. This CDR3 region has 13 residues.

The rearrangement links TRBV30 to TRBJ2-1, with 10 positions matching TRBD2. V lost 4 bases, J lost 7 bases, and 7 bases stayed unmatched. The germline gives CDR1 GTSNPN, CDR2 SVGIG (reference sequence). CDR3 length: 14 residues. CDR3 loop: CAWKLAGSPNEQFF. In DNA, the CDR3 is TGTGCCTGGAAACTAGCGGGGAGTCCAAATGAGCAGTTCTTC.

The gene calls are TRBV5-6 and TRBJ2-4; TRBD1 matches 10 bases. Germline loops: CDR1 SGHDT, CDR2 YYEEEE. This CDR3 spans 15 amino acids. Trimming removed 4 bases from V and 13 bases from J; junction bases left unmatched: 14. The CDR3 coding sequence is TGTGCCAGCAGCATGCCGGGACAGGGGAATAGGGAGCAGTACTTC. It is translated as CASSMPGQGNREQYF.

This clonotype was seen more than once but under ten times. V is TRBV9 and J is TRBJ1-2; 7 bases match TRBD1. This CDR3 spans 14 amino acids. Germline V gene sequence: CDR1 SGDLS, CDR2 YYNGEE. Germline trimming cut 4 bases from V and 0 bases from J; bases unmatched to any gene: 3. CDR3 coding DNA: TGTGCCAGCAGCACGGGACAGCCTAACTATGGCTACACCTTC. Translating gives CASSTGQPNYGYTF.

This clonotype appeared many times. This chain's CDR3 is CSVGGGNQPQHF. The DNA of the CDR3 is TGCAGCGTTGGAGGAGGGAATCAGCCCCAGCATTTT. This chain uses TRBV29-1 with TRBJ1-5; D is uncertain. Germline V CDR1 and CDR2: SQVTM, ANQGSEA. V lost 4 bases, J lost 4 bases, and 8 bases lay in between. The CDR3 runs to 12 residues.

The chain combines TRBV15 with TRBJ2-1; D is ambiguous. V lost 4 bases and J 2 bases, leaving 9 bases between the germline ends. This CDR3 spans 14 amino acids. Germline loops: CDR1 LNHNV, CDR2 YYDKDF (reference sequence). CDR3 loop: CATSKPGTYNEQFF. DNA of the CDR3: TGTGCCACCAGCAAGCCGGGCACCTACAATGAGCAGTTCTTC.

On this clonotype itself: Germline and junction disagree at one end, which may indicate a read error. The chain carries TRBV29-1 and TRBJ2-4, with unresolved D. This CDR3 comprises 15 residues. In germline, CDR1 is SQVTM, CDR2 ANQGSEA. In DNA form, the CDR3 reads TGCAGCGTTGGGCAGGCGAGATTAGCCAAAAACATTCGGTACTTC. It codes for CSVGQARLAKNIRYF.

This clonotype was recorded a few times. The chain couples TRBV3-1 to TRBJ1-2, with TRBD1 matching over 9 bases. V shed 1 base, J shed 4 bases, and the junction held 10 bases outside the gene matches. The CDR3 totals 17 residues. The V gene's germline CDR1 is LGHDT and CDR2 YNNKEL (reference sequence). The CDR3 here is CASSQGTGERSSYGYTF. The DNA of the CDR3 is TGTGCCAGCAGCCAAGGGACAGGGGAGAGAAGTTCCTATGGCTACACCTTC. Full variable domain (remainder filled in from reference TRBV3-1 and TRBJ1-2): DTAVSQTPKYLVTQMGNDKSIKCEQNLGHDTMYWYKQDSKKFLKIMFSYNNKELIINETVPNRFSPKSPDKAHLNLHINSLELGDSAVYFCASSQGTGERSSYGYTFGSGTRLTVV.

J is TRBJ1-1 and V is TRBV29-1; 7 bases are shared with TRBD1. The J segment lost 5 bases and the V segment lost 6 bases, leaving 6 bases of the junction unmatched. Germline CDR1 is SQVTM and CDR2 is ANQGSEA. The CDR3 has 12 amino acids. Here the CDR3 reads CSVQGRRTEAFF. CDR3 in DNA: TGCAGCGTACAGGGGCGACGGACTGAAGCTTTCTTT.

This clonotype has just a few counts. This rearrangement joins TRBV10-3 to TRBJ2-3; 7 positions match TRBD1. This CDR3 has 17 amino acids. The V segment lost 6 bases and the J segment 0 bases; nucleotides outside the gene matches: 12. The germline gives CDR1 ENHRY, CDR2 SYGVKD. CDR3 protein: CAIRGLGTAPSTDTQYF. For the CDR3, the DNA is TGTGCCATCAGGGGGCTGGGGACAGCCCCTAGCACAGATACGCAGTATTTT.

The CDR3 loop reads CASSLVPGGLAYEQYF. CDR3 nucleotides: TGTGCCAGCAGCTTAGTGCCGGGGGGTTTGGCCTACGAGCAGTACTTC. The chain carries TRBV11-2 and TRBJ2-7, with 7 nucleotides matching TRBD2. This CDR3 is built from 16 residues. Germline V gene data show CDR1 as SGHAT and CDR2 as FQNNGV. V dropped 1 base and J dropped 2; count of bases not matched to a gene: 8. The whole variable domain, remainder taken from reference TRBV11-2 and TRBJ2-7, is EAGVAQSPRYKIIEKRQSVAFWCNPISGHATLYWYQQILGQGPKLLIQFQNNGVVDDSQLPKDRFSAERLKGVDSTLKIQPAKLEDSAVYLCASSLVPGGLAYEQYFGPGTRLTVT.

This chain joins TRBV2 and TRBJ2-1, with TRBD1 as a possible D gene (5 bases). The J call is doubtful: the DNA matches TRBJ2-7 better. CDR1 and CDR2 (germline): SNHLY, FYNNEI. The CDR3 covers 14 residues. CDR3 residues: CASSEGGPYNEQYF. The CDR3 nucleotides read TGTGCCAGCAGTGAAGGGGGCCCCTACAATGAGCAGTACTTC.

V gene TRBV20-1 combines with J gene TRBJ2-3, with D perhaps TRBD2 (5 bases). CDR3 size: 17 residues. Germline CDR1 and CDR2: DFQATT and SNEGSKA (reference sequence). Trimming pared 3 bases from V and 3 bases from J, leaving 22 bases between. CDR3 loop: CSASVGRSIARTDTQYF. The DNA for the CDR3 is TGCAGTGCTAGCGTGGGGAGATCAATCGCCCGGACAGATACGCAGTATTTT.

V gene TRBV6-5 combines with J gene TRBJ2-6; possibly TRBD1 for D (5 bases). V lost 2 bases and J 3 bases, leaving 23 bases between the germline ends. The CDR3 extends over 20 amino acids. The V gene's germline CDR1 is MNHEY and CDR2 SVGAGI. As DNA, the CDR3 is TGTGCCAGCAGTTACCCCCTTAGGGGAAGGAGTGGAGTTGGGGCCAACGTCCTGACTTTC. It encodes CASSYPLRGRSGVGANVLTF.

This clonotype was observed a few times. The chain employs TRBV4-2 and TRBJ2-5; tentatively, D is TRBD1 (5 bases). This CDR3 has 18 amino acids. Trimming took 0 bases from V and 1 from J, leaving 18 bases between them. Germline CDR1 and CDR2: LGHNA and YNFKEQ. The CDR3 DNA is TGTGCCAGCAGCCAAGATGACAGATGGGGAAGGGCCCAAGAGACCCAGTACTTC. This translates into CASSQDDRWGRAQETQYF.

This clonotype was seen more than once but under ten times. V gene TRBV13 combines with J gene TRBJ2-5; no reliable D call. The germline V gene encodes CDR1 PRHDT and CDR2 FYEKMQ (reference sequence). V lost 3 bases to trimming and J lost 2 bases, with 7 bases between them. This CDR3 is built from 13 residues. The CDR3 nucleotides read TGTGCCAGCAGCTTGTTGACGCAAGAGACCCAGTACTTC. This translates into CASSLLTQETQYF.

The sample holds many counts of this clonotype. The chain carries TRBV27 and TRBJ2-3, with D hard to call. This CDR3 is built from 12 residues. The ends were cut back, 5 bases at V and 4 bases at J, with 7 bases in the middle. The germline V gene has CDR1 MNHEY and CDR2 SMNVEV (reference sequence). CDR3: CASSPPSDTQYF. As DNA, the CDR3 is TGTGCCAGCAGTCCGCCCTCAGATACGCAGTATTTT.

This chain connects TRBV5-1 to TRBJ1-2, with D perhaps TRBD1 (6 bases). The germline V and J ends were trimmed by 0 bases and 4 bases, with 16 bases remaining between them. The CDR3 sequence is 16 residues long. In germline, CDR1 is SGHRS, CDR2 YFSETQ. The CDR3 spells CASSLALSDRGYGYTF. In DNA form, the CDR3 reads TGCGCCAGCAGCTTGGCCTTATCGGACAGAGGCTATGGCTACACCTTC.

The chain uses TRBV11-2 and TRBJ2-5; TRBD2 matches 9 bases. Germline CDR1 SGHAT, CDR2 FQNNGV. The CDR3 has 16 residues. After removal of 4 bases from V and 4 bases from J, the junction contained 10 bases not matched to a gene. The CDR3 region is CASSSGTSNSGETQYF. In nucleotides, the CDR3 is TGTGCCAGCAGCTCGGGGACTAGCAATTCAGGAGAGACCCAGTACTTC.

The CDR3 reads CASSLSNKRASEQYF. The CDR3 DNA is TGTGCCAGCAGCTTAAGCAATAAGAGGGCAAGTGAGCAGTACTTC. The V gene is TRBV7-3, the J gene TRBJ2-1; D is perhaps TRBD2 (5 bases). The J call may be incorrect, as the DNA end agrees better with TRBJ2-7. This CDR3 region has 15 residues. Germline CDR1 and CDR2: SGHTA and FQGTGA.

The table lists this clonotype with many counts. The chain employs TRBV10-3 and TRBJ1-2; D is unclear. The CDR3 consists of 18 residues. Per germline, CDR1 ENHRY and CDR2 SYGVKD. Trimming shortened V by 3 bases and J by 0 bases, and 20 bases separated the two germline ends. CDR3 region: CAISEWSLFAASNYGYTF. The CDR3 DNA sequence: TGTGCCATCAGTGAATGGTCGCTCTTCGCAGCTTCTAACTATGGCTACACCTTC.

This clonotype was observed a handful of times. The chain links TRBV6-1 to TRBJ2-4; D is uncertain. CDR3 length: 17 residues. Germline V CDR1 and CDR2: MNHNS, SASEGT. The V end was cut by 7 bases, the J end by 0 bases, with 19 bases between. CDR3: CASKPRHVPIAKNIQYF. DNA for the CDR3: TGTGCCAGCAAACCGAGACACGTACCCATAGCCAAAAACATTCAGTACTTC.